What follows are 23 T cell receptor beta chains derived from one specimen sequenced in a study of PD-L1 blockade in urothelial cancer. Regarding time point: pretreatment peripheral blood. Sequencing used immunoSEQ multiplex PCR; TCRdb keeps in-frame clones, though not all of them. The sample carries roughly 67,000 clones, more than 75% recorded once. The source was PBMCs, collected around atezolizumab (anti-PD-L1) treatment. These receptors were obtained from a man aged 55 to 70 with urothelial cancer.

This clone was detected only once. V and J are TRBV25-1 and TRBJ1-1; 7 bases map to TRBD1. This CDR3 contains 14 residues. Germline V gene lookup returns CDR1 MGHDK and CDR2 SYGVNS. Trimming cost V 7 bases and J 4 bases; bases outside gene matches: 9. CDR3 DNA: TGTGCCAGCAAGGGACAGCCGAGGAGCACTGAAGCTTTCTTT. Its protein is CASKGQPRSTEAFF. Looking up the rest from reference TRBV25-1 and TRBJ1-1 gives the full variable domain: EADIYQTPRYLVIGTGKKITLECSQTMGHDKMYWYQQDPGMELHLIHYSYGVNSTEKGDLSSESTVSRIRTEHFPLTLESARPSHTSQYLCASKGQPRSTEAFFGQGTRLTVV.

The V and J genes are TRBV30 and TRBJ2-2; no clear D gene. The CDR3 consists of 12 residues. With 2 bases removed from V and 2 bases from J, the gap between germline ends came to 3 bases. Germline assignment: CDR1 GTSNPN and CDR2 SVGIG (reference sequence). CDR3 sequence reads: CAWSPNTGELFF. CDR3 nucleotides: TGTGCCTGGAGTCCTAACACCGGGGAGCTGTTTTTT.

The CDR3 DNA is TGCGCCAGCAGGGTAGAGAACACTGAAGCTTTCTTT. Protein sequence: CASRVENTEAFF. The chain carries TRBV5-1 and TRBJ1-1; D is unclear. The germline V gene encodes CDR1 SGHRS and CDR2 YFSETQ. Trimming removed 5 bases from V and 1 base from J, with 6 bases in between. This CDR3 has 12 amino acids.

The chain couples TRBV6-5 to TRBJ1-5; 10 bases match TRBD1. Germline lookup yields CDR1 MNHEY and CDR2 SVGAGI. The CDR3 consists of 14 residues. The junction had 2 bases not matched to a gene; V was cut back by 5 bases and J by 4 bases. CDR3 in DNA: TGTGCCAGCAGTGGACAGGGGGTTAATCAGCCCCAGCATTTT. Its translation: CASSGQGVNQPQHF.

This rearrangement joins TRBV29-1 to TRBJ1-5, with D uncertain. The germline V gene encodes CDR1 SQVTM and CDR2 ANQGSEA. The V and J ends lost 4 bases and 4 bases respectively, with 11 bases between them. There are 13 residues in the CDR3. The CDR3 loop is CSVGSGFNQPQHF. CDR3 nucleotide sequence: TGCAGCGTTGGATCCGGGTTTAATCAGCCCCAGCATTTT.

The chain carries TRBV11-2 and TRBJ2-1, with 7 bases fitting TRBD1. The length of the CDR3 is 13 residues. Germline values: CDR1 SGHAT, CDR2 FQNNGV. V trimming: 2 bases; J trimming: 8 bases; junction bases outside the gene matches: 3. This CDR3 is CASSLQGTDEQFF. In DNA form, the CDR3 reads TGTGCCAGCAGCTTACAAGGGACAGATGAGCAGTTCTTC.

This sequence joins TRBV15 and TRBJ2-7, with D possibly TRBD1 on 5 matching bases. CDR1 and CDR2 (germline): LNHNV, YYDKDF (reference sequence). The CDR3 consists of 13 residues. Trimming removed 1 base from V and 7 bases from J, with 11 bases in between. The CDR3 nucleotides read TGTGCCACCAGCAGAGCGGCAGGGCATGAGCAGTACTTC. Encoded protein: CATSRAAGHEQYF.

The CDR3 loop reads CASSSRTGELFF. As DNA, the CDR3 is TGTGCCAGCAGCTCGCGCACCGGGGAGCTGTTTTTT. This chain connects TRBV11-3 to TRBJ2-2; no firm D call. The CDR3 is made up of 12 amino acids. Trimming shortened V by 4 bases and J by 4 bases, and 4 bases separated the two germline ends. Germline V lookup: CDR1 SGHNT, CDR2 YENEEA.

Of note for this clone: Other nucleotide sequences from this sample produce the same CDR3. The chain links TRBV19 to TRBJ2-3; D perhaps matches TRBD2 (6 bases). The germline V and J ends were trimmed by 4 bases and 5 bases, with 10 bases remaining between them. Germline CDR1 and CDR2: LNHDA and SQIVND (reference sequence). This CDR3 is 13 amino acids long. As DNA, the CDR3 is TGTGCCAGTAGTAGCCGGGGGTTAGATACGCAGTATTTT. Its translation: CASSSRGLDTQYF.

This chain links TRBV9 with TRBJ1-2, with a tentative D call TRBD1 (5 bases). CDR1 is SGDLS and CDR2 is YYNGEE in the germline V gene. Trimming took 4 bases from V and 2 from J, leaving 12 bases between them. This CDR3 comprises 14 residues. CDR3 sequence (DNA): TGTGCCAGCAGCCACACCGGGGGAAACTATGGCTACACCTTC. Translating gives CASSHTGGNYGYTF.

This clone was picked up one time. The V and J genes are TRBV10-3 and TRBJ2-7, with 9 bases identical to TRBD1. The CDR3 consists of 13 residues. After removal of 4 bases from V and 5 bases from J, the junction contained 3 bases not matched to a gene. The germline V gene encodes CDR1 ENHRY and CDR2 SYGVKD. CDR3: CAISAGQGNEQYF. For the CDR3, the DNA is TGTGCCATCAGTGCGGGACAGGGAAACGAGCAGTACTTC.

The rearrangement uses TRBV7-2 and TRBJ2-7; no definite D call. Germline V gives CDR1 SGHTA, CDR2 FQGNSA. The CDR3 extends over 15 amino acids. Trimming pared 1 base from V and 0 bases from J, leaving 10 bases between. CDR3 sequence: CASSLDVASSYEQYF. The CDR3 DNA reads TGTGCCAGCAGCTTAGACGTTGCTAGCTCCTACGAGCAGTACTTC.

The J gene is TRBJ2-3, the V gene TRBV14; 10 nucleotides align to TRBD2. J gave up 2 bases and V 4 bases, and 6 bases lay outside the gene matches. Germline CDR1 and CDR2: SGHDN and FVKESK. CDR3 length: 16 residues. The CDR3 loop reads CASSRGLAATTDTQYF. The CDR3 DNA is TGTGCCAGCAGCCGTGGACTAGCGGCGACCACAGATACGCAGTATTTT.

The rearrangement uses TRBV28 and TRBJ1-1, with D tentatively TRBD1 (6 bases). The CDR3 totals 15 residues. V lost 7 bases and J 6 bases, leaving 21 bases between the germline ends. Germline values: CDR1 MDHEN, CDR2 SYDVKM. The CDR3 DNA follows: TGTGCCAGCAAACCCCCCAATAACAGGGTCGCTGAAGCTTTCTTT. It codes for CASKPPNNRVAEAFF.

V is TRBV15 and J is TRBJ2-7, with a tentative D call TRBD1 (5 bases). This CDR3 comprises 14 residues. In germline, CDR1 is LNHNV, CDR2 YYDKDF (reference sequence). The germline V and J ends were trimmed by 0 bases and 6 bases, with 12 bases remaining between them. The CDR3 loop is CATSRDLTRVEQYF. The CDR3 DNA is TGTGCCACCAGCAGAGATCTCACCAGGGTCGAGCAGTACTTC.

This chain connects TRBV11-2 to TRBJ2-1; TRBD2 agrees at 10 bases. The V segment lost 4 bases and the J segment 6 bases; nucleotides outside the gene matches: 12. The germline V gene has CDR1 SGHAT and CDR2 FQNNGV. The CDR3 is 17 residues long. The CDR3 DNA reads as TGTGCCAGCAGCTACCAGACTATAGCGGGGGGCCTCAATGAGCAGTTCTTC. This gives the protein CASSYQTIAGGLNEQFF.

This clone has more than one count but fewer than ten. Here the CDR3 reads CASSPRGRNSPLHF. CDR3 sequence (DNA): TGTGCCAGCAGCCCCAGGGGGCGGAATTCACCCCTCCACTTT. The chain is built from TRBV4-2 and TRBJ1-6; 8 bases map to TRBD1. Trimming at V came to 4 bases and at J to 7 bases, leaving 3 bases not matched to a gene. This CDR3 is built from 14 residues. Germline V gives CDR1 LGHNA, CDR2 YNFKEQ.

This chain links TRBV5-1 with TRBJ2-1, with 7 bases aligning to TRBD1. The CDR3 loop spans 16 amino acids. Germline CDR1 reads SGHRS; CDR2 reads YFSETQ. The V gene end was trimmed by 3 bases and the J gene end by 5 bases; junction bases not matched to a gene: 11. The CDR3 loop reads CASSSVTGSLHNEQFF. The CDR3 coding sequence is TGCGCCAGCAGCTCCGTGACAGGGAGCTTGCACAATGAGCAGTTCTTC. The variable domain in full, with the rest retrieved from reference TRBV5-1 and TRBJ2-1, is KAGVTQTPRYLIKTRGQQVTLSCSPISGHRSVSWYQQTPGQGLQFLFEYFSETQRNKGNFPGRFSGRQFSNSRSEMNVSTLELGDSALYLCASSSVTGSLHNEQFFGPGTRLTVL.

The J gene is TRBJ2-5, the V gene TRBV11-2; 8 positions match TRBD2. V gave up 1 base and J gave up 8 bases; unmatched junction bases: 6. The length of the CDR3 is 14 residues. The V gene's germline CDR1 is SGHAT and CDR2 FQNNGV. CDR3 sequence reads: CASSLVLAGSTQYF. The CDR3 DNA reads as TGTGCCAGCAGCTTAGTCTTAGCGGGGAGCACCCAGTACTTC.

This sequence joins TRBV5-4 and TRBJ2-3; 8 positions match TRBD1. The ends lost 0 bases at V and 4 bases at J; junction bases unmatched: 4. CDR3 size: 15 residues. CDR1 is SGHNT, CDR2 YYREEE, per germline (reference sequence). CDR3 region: CASSLEAGGSDTQYF. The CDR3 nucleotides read TGTGCCAGCAGCTTGGAGGCAGGGGGCTCAGATACGCAGTATTTT.

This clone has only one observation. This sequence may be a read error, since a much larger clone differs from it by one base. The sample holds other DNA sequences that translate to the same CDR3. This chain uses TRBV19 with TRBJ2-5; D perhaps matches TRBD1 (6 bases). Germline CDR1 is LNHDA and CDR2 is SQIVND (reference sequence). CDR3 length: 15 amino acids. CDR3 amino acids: CASSIVAQGGETQYF. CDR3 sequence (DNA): TGCGCCAGTAGTATAGTCGCACAGGGCGGAGAGACCCAGTACTTC.

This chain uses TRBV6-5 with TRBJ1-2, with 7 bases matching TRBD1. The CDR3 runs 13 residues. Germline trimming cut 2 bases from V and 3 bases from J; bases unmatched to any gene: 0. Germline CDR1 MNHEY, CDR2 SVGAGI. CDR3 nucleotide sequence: TGTGCCAGCAGTTACACAGGGGACTATGGCTACACCTTC. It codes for CASSYTGDYGYTF.

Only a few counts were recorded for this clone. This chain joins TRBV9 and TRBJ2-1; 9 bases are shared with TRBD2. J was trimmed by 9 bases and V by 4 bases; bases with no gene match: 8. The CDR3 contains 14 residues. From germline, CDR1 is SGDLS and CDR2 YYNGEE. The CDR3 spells CASSTRGGASEQFF. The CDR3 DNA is TGTGCCAGCAGCACCCGCGGGGGGGCCAGTGAGCAGTTCTTC.